This TCR beta chain comes out of a study of T-cell reconstitution after alpha-beta-depleted transplantation in children. With 6 bases removed from V and 9 bases from J, the gap between germline ends came to 11 bases. This CDR3 spans 10 amino acids. CDR1 and CDR2 (germline): DFQATT, SNEGSKA (reference sequence). This clonotype was seen a few times. The antigen is not known. The TCRbeta library incorporated unique molecular identifiers. TCRdb passed the PCR reads through MiXCR, listing each CDR3 protein once. The sample holds approximately 230,000 distinct CDR3 sequences; over 20% are singletons and the top ten take about 2.6%. Study-wide points: At around two months after transplant, the alpha-beta T cells were reportedly derived from several hundred expanded clones that came from non-depleted graft cells.

This rearrangement joins TRBV20-1 to TRBJ1-1, with D tentatively TRBD1 (5 bases). The material was PBMCs, obtained before TCRalphabeta/CD19-depleted stem cell transplant. This clonotype was obtained from a girl aged 2-10 years with Fanconi anemia, due to receive a stem cell transplant. The CDR3 reads CSARDSKAFF. For the CDR3, the DNA is TGCAGTGCGCGAGACAGCAAAGCTTTCTTT.